This passage covers 32 T cell receptor beta chains from one sample sequenced in a study of CD8 T cells in Susac syndrome. RNA amounts of about 0.5 to 1 ug underwent reverse transcription with random hexamers. One entry per CDR3 protein results from TCRdb running MiXCR on the immunoSEQ multiplex PCR reads. The repertoire holds about 210,000 distinct CDR3 sequences, about 95% seen once, with 0.08% to 0.095% in the top ten. The sample consisted of CD4+ T cells from PBMCs. These TCRs come from a human donor with multiple sclerosis.

This clonotype was seen a single time. V usage is TRBV29-1 and J usage is TRBJ2-7; D uncertain. Trimming removed 4 bases at V and 1 base at J, with 5 bases between. CDR3 length: 11 amino acids. Germline CDR1 reads SQVTM; CDR2 reads ANQGSEA. The CDR3 loop reads CSVGYSYEQYF. The CDR3 DNA sequence: TGCAGCGTTGGATATTCCTACGAGCAGTACTTC.

The chain couples TRBV5-1 to TRBJ1-1, with 7 bases identical to TRBD1. J lost 1 base, V lost 4 bases, and 4 bases had no gene match. The germline gives CDR1 SGHRS, CDR2 YFSETQ. The CDR3 extends over 14 amino acids. DNA of the CDR3: TGCGCCAGCAGCCCTCAGGGGGGGAACACTGAAGCTTTCTTT. Translation gives CASSPQGGNTEAFF.

The rearrangement joins TRBV14 to TRBJ2-5; D ambiguous. Trimming stripped 0 bases from V and 9 bases from J, with 5 bases between. The CDR3 spans 11 residues. The germline CDR1 and CDR2 sequences are SGHDN and FVKESK. The CDR3 sequence: CASSQDFAQYF. CDR3 in DNA: TGTGCCAGCAGCCAAGATTTCGCCCAGTACTTC.

The chain uses TRBV25-1 and TRBJ2-5; 9 bases agree with TRBD2. Germline V gene lookup returns CDR1 MGHDK and CDR2 SYGVNS. V gave up 10 bases and J gave up 3 bases; unmatched junction bases: 6. The length of the CDR3 is 13 residues. The CDR3: CAMRASGKETQYF. The CDR3 coding sequence is TGTGCCATGAGGGCTAGCGGGAAAGAGACCCAGTACTTC. Full variable domain (missing parts from reference TRBV25-1 and TRBJ2-5): EADIYQTPRYLVIGTGKKITLECSQTMGHDKMYWYQQDPGMELHLIHYSYGVNSTEKGDLSSESTVSRIRTEHFPLTLESARPSHTSQYLCAMRASGKETQYFGPGTRLLVL.

Only one count was recorded for this clonotype. The chain carries TRBV4-2 and TRBJ1-5; D unresolved. V lost 0 bases and J lost 5, with 5 bases in between. The CDR3 is made up of 13 amino acids. Germline V gene data show CDR1 as LGHNA and CDR2 as YNFKEQ. The CDR3 is CASSQDSDQPQHF. CDR3 DNA: TGTGCCAGCAGCCAAGATTCGGATCAGCCCCAGCATTTT.

The chain is built from TRBV25-1 and TRBJ2-1, with D possibly being TRBD1 or TRBD2 (5 bases each). Trimming cost V 4 bases and J 9 bases, with 10 bases left between them. The CDR3 has 12 residues. Germline V gene sequence: CDR1 MGHDK, CDR2 SYGVNS. This CDR3 reads CASSVGVIEQFF. CDR3 DNA: TGTGCCAGCAGTGTGGGGGTCATTGAGCAGTTCTTC.

The gene calls are TRBV27 and TRBJ1-5, with 7 positions matching TRBD1. The V segment lost 1 base and the J segment 6 bases; nucleotides outside the gene matches: 6. The germline gives CDR1 MNHEY, CDR2 SMNVEV (reference sequence). This CDR3 contains 15 residues. The CDR3 DNA reads as TGTGCCAGCAGTTTATGGCCAGGGGGTTCTCAGCCCCAGCATTTT. Protein: CASSLWPGGSQPQHF.

The rearrangement uses TRBV7-8 and TRBJ1-3; D remains ambiguous. The length of the CDR3 is 12 residues. Germline lookup yields CDR1 SGHVS and CDR2 FQNEAQ. V was shortened by 5 bases and J by 11 bases, with 13 bases between the two germline ends. The CDR3 reads CASSALGSSIYF. CDR3 coding DNA: TGTGCCAGCAGCGCTCTAGGTTCGTCCATATATTTT.

This chain uses TRBV27 with TRBJ2-3; D not resolved. The CDR3 is 14 amino acids. Trimming pared 3 bases from V and 2 bases from J, leaving 9 bases between. Per germline, CDR1 MNHEY and CDR2 SMNVEV (reference sequence). CDR3 amino acids: CASSLRPITDTQYF. CDR3 in DNA: TGTGCCAGCAGTTTGAGGCCCATCACAGATACGCAGTATTTT.

V gene TRBV3-1 combines with J gene TRBJ2-7; the match to TRBD2 covers 7 bases. The ends lost 0 bases at V and 0 bases at J; junction bases unmatched: 5. Germline lookup yields CDR1 LGHDT and CDR2 YNNKEL (reference sequence). The CDR3 is 16 residues long. This chain's CDR3 is CASSQDLGGSSYEQYF. The CDR3 DNA is TGTGCCAGCAGCCAAGATCTGGGGGGGTCCTCCTACGAGCAGTACTTC.

The chain employs TRBV20-1 and TRBJ1-6; D is unclear. The V end lost 6 bases, the J end lost 7 bases, and 19 bases lay between the germline ends. Per the germline V gene, CDR1 is DFQATT and CDR2 is SNEGSKA (reference sequence). CDR3 length: 15 amino acids. CDR3 loop: CSANVDGQPNSPLHF. CDR3 DNA: TGCAGTGCCAACGTGGACGGTCAGCCCAATTCACCCCTCCACTTT.

Only one count was recorded for this clonotype. The V gene is TRBV27, the J gene TRBJ1-6, with D possibly being TRBD1 (5 bases). The V and J ends lost 8 bases and 6 bases respectively, with 14 bases between them. CDR3 length: 14 amino acids. Germline V gene data show CDR1 as MNHEY and CDR2 as SMNVEV (reference sequence). The CDR3 DNA reads as TGTGCCAGCTTCGTCAGGGAACTTAATTCACCCCTCCACTTT. It encodes CASFVRELNSPLHF.

The CDR3 is CAWRRDLTSYEQYF. For the CDR3, the DNA is TGTGCCTGGAGACGGGACCTAACTTCCTACGAGCAGTACTTC. The chain links TRBV30 to TRBJ2-7; D possibly matches TRBD1 or TRBD2 (5 bases each). CDR3 size: 14 residues. Germline V CDR1 and CDR2: GTSNPN, SVGIG (reference sequence). Deletions cut 3 bases from V and 1 base from J, with 13 bases between. Together with reference TRBV30 and TRBJ2-7, the CDR3 gives the full variable domain: SQTIHQWPATLVQPVGSPLSLECTVEGTSNPNLYWYRQAAGRGLQLLFYSVGIGQISSEVPQNLSASRPQDRQFILSSKKLLLSDSGFYLCAWRRDLTSYEQYFGPGTRLTVT.

The V gene is TRBV20-1, the J gene TRBJ2-1, with 7 nucleotides matching TRBD1. CDR1 is DFQATT, CDR2 SNEGSKA, per germline (reference sequence). The CDR3 runs to 14 residues. Losses at the gene ends were 6 bases for V and 7 bases for J; bases not matched to a gene: 12. DNA for the CDR3: TGCAGTGCGTGGGGACAGACACCCACAAATGAGCAGTTCTTC. This gives the protein CSAWGQTPTNEQFF.

The chain links TRBV4-1 to TRBJ1-6; tentatively, D is TRBD1 (5 bases). Trimming took 4 bases from V and 5 from J, leaving 15 bases between them. Germline V CDR1 and CDR2: MGHRA, YSYEKL. The CDR3 contains 16 residues. Here the CDR3 reads CASSPLRQKNNSPLHF. CDR3 coding DNA: TGCGCCAGCAGCCCCCTTCGACAGAAAAATAATTCACCCCTCCACTTT.

The V call is TRBV20-1, the J call TRBJ1-2; no clear D. This CDR3 spans 13 amino acids. Trimming left V 6 bases short and J 4 bases short, with 15 bases between. The germline CDR1 and CDR2 sequences are DFQATT and SNEGSKA (reference sequence). This chain's CDR3 is CSAPPADGYGYTF. The DNA of the CDR3 is TGCAGTGCCCCGCCCGCCGACGGCTATGGCTACACCTTC.

The chain has TRBV7-8 and TRBJ2-1; D is unclear. The CDR3 is 14 amino acids. CDR1 and CDR2 (germline): SGHVS, FQNEAQ. Trimming pared 4 bases from V and 5 bases from J, leaving 12 bases between. CDR3 sequence (DNA): TGTGCCAGCAGCTCCCCCCGTCTAGACAATGAGCAGTTCTTC. This translates into CASSSPRLDNEQFF.

CDR3 amino acids: CSVGGGPTDTQYF. CDR3 coding DNA: TGCAGCGTTGGTGGGGGGCCCACAGATACGCAGTATTTT. This chain uses TRBV29-1 with TRBJ2-3, with D perhaps being TRBD1 or TRBD2 (6 bases each). Germline V lookup: CDR1 SQVTM, CDR2 ANQGSEA. Trimming took 4 bases from V and 2 from J, leaving 10 bases between them. The CDR3 contains 13 residues.

This sequence joins TRBV28 and TRBJ2-1, with D uncertain. The CDR3 consists of 15 residues. Germline CDR1 reads MDHEN; CDR2 reads SYDVKM. V was clipped by 3 bases and J by 10 bases, with 19 bases between them. CDR3 region: CASSFFPRETREQFF. CDR3 DNA: TGTGCCAGCAGTTTTTTTCCGCGAGAGACGAGGGAGCAGTTCTTC.

The chain carries TRBV29-1 and TRBJ1-1; TRBD1 agrees at 7 bases. Germline values: CDR1 SQVTM, CDR2 ANQGSEA. Trimming cost V 7 bases and J 3 bases; bases outside gene matches: 5. There are 12 residues in the CDR3. The CDR3 DNA reads as TGCAGCGGAAATACAGGGGACACTGAAGCTTTCTTT. Its protein product is CSGNTGDTEAFF.

The gene calls are TRBV10-3 and TRBJ2-3; D may correspond to TRBD1 or TRBD2 (5 bases each). Trimming took off 8 bases at V and 6 bases at J, with 18 bases between the two ends. This CDR3 is 14 amino acids long. Looked up from germline, CDR1 is ENHRY and CDR2 is SYGVKD. CDR3 DNA sequence: TGTGCCATCGCCCCCCGGGGCCCAGAGGATACGCAGTATTTT. The encoded protein is CAIAPRGPEDTQYF.

The V gene is TRBV27, the J gene TRBJ2-5, with D perhaps TRBD2 (5 bases). The CDR3 loop spans 14 amino acids. Germline assignment: CDR1 MNHEY and CDR2 SMNVEV (reference sequence). The ends were cut back, 6 bases at V and 1 base at J, with 12 bases in the middle. In DNA form, the CDR3 reads TGTGCCAGCAGAATTATAGCGTCCCAAGAGACCCAGTACTTC. This codes for CASRIIASQETQYF.

V usage is TRBV7-9 and J usage is TRBJ2-1; D is possibly TRBD2 (5 bases). Looked up from germline, CDR1 is SEHNR and CDR2 is FQNEAQ (reference sequence). The CDR3 is 13 residues long. The ends were cut back, 3 bases at V and 4 bases at J, with 7 bases in the middle. CDR3 sequence (DNA): TGTGCCAGCAGCTTCGGGGAGTACAATGAGCAGTTCTTC. The encoded protein is CASSFGEYNEQFF. The whole variable domain, remainder taken from reference TRBV7-9 and TRBJ2-1, is DTGVSQNPRHKITKRGQNVTFRCDPISEHNRLYWYRQTLGQGPEFLTYFQNEAQLEKSRLLSDRFSAERPKGSFSTLEIQRTEQGDSAMYLCASSFGEYNEQFFGPGTRLTVL.

The chain combines TRBV29-1 with TRBJ1-2; D gene ambiguous. The CDR3 is 12 amino acids. CDR1 SQVTM and CDR2 ANQGSEA come from the germline V gene. The V and J ends lost 0 bases and 8 bases respectively, with 10 bases between them. Here the CDR3 DNA reads TGCAGCGTTGAAGATTTGGGTGGCGGCTACACCTTC. Its translation: CSVEDLGGGYTF. Complete variable domain (other parts from reference TRBV29-1 and TRBJ1-2): SAVISQKPSRDICQRGTSLTIQCQVDSQVTMMFWYRQQPGQSLTLIATANQGSEATYESGFVIDKFPISRPNLTFSTLTVSNMSPEDSSIYLCSVEDLGGGYTFGSGTRLTVV.

The chain's CDR3 is CASSQSELDGSDTQYF. The CDR3 nucleotides read TGCGCCAGCAGTCAATCTGAACTCGACGGGTCAGATACGCAGTATTTT. The gene calls are TRBV23-1 and TRBJ2-3; no clear D. TRBV23-1 is given ORF status, its function remaining uncertain. The length of the CDR3 is 16 residues. V was cut by 0 bases and J by 4 bases, with 14 bases left in between.

The chain is built from TRBV11-2 and TRBJ2-7; a weak D match, TRBD2 (5 bases). The ends were cut back, 3 bases at V and 2 bases at J, with 17 bases in the middle. In germline, CDR1 is SGHAT, CDR2 FQNNGV. The CDR3 loop spans 16 amino acids. The CDR3 loop reads CASSFALRLPPYEQYF. The CDR3 region has the DNA TGTGCCAGCAGCTTCGCCCTCAGACTACCTCCCTACGAGCAGTACTTC.

The chain recombines TRBV29-1 with TRBJ2-2, with 7 bases matching TRBD2. V lost 7 bases and J lost 4; bases outside the gene matches: 6. Per germline, CDR1 SQVTM and CDR2 ANQGSEA. The CDR3 is made up of 13 amino acids. For the CDR3, the DNA is TGCAGCGCGGGGAGGGGAGTCACCGGGGAGCTGTTTTTT. It codes for CSAGRGVTGELFF.

This rearrangement joins TRBV20-1 to TRBJ2-5, with 10 bases identical to TRBD1. Trimming cost V 5 bases and J 4 bases; bases outside gene matches: 16. CDR3 length: 17 residues. The germline V gene has CDR1 DFQATT and CDR2 SNEGSKA (reference sequence). CDR3 region: CSAARRDRGPIVETQYF. DNA for the CDR3: TGCAGTGCTGCCCGCCGGGACAGGGGACCTATCGTAGAGACCCAGTACTTC.

The gene calls are TRBV19 and TRBJ2-7; 7 nucleotides line up with TRBD1. CDR1 is LNHDA, CDR2 SQIVND, per germline (reference sequence). After removal of 3 bases from V and 3 bases from J, the junction contained 8 bases not matched to a gene. The CDR3 is 15 residues long. CDR3 sequence reads: CASSIVQGKFYEQYF. The CDR3 DNA follows: TGTGCCAGTAGTATCGTACAGGGGAAGTTCTACGAGCAGTACTTC.

V usage is TRBV29-1 and J usage is TRBJ2-1; a weak D match, TRBD2 (5 bases). CDR1 is SQVTM and CDR2 is ANQGSEA in the germline V gene. The V gene lost 7 bases and the J gene lost 10 bases, with 14 bases spanning the gap. CDR3 length: 11 amino acids. Here the CDR3 reads CSAGLGLEQFF. The CDR3 nucleotides read TGCAGCGCCGGACTGGGCCTAGAGCAGTTCTTC.

V and J are TRBV10-3 and TRBJ2-7; TRBD1 aligns across 12 bases. The CDR3 is 14 residues long. Trimming removed 6 bases from V and 0 bases from J; junction bases left unmatched: 0. Germline loops: CDR1 ENHRY, CDR2 SYGVKD. As DNA, the CDR3 is TGTGCCATCAGGGGACAGGGGGCCTCCTACGAGCAGTACTTC. Residues: CAIRGQGASYEQYF.

J is TRBJ2-3 and V is TRBV29-1; D remains unclear. Looked up from germline, CDR1 is SQVTM and CDR2 is ANQGSEA. Trimming took 2 bases from V and 3 from J, leaving 15 bases between them. The CDR3 is 15 amino acids. The CDR3 DNA reads as TGCAGCGTTGAACCGGCGTTCCCGGGTACAGATACGCAGTATTTT. Its translation is CSVEPAFPGTDTQYF.